This T cell receptor beta chain emerged from a study of blood T cell repertoires in COVID-19. Study information: PBMCs, B-cell-depleted T cells, or T cells provided the cDNA or gDNA that made up the material.

Recruitment covered fewer than 25 US areas and drew participants whose ages spanned roughly 18 to 100 years. Clinical history as reported by participants underpinned cohort assignment. The V and J ends lost 7 bases and 0 bases, in that order; junction bases with no gene match: 7. Germline V lookup: CDR1 MNHEY, CDR2 SVGAGI. The CDR3 is 15 amino acids. TCRdb keeps only in-frame clones here, not all; method: immunoSEQ multiplex PCR. The repertoire includes a few hundred thousand clones, 80% to 90% of them detected once, and roughly 3.8% sits in the top ten. The chain couples TRBV6-5 to TRBJ2-3; TRBD2 agrees at 7 bases. This TCR came from a woman in her forties with acute COVID-19. Sequenced material: PBMCs or T cells enriched from blood (not recorded which). The chain's CDR3 is CASKDSGLSTDTQYF. The DNA for the CDR3 is TGTGCCAGCAAAGATAGCGGGTTGAGCACAGATACGCAGTATTTT.